The 14 T cell receptor beta chains given below trace back to one sample, sequenced in a study of T cells in Graves' hyperthyroidism and ophthalmopathy (dated by TCRdb to the late 2010s). Library construction relied on multiplex PCR. Instrument used: Illumina HiSeq 2000. Amplification of TCR beta CDR3 regions was carried out from RNA transcripts. For the first round of RT-PCR on the TCR CDR3, the HTBI primer set was used together with the Qiagen OneStep RT-PCR kit. TCRdb reprocessing: public reads trimmed at Q25 with fastp, clones called with MiXCR, in-frame beta chains kept. When rows share a CDR3 protein, they turn into one entry using the most common DNA and genes. The sample yields over 200,000 distinct CDR3 sequences; 15% to 20% were counted once. The ten largest clones add up to around 50% of the sample. Sequences were obtained from blood. Receptors originate from a man aged 50 to 60 with Graves' hyperthyroidism.

This clonotype was detected ten times or more. V gene TRBV28 combines with J gene TRBJ1-5; the D is unclear. Deletions cut 2 bases from V and 3 bases from J, with 8 bases between. From germline, CDR1 is MDHEN and CDR2 SYDVKM. This CDR3 has 14 amino acids. CDR3 nucleotides: TGTGCCAGCAGTTTAGTGGGCGACAATCAGCCCCAGCATTTT. This encodes CASSLVGDNQPQHF.

This clonotype was counted many times. The chain is built from TRBV14 and TRBJ2-5; the match to TRBD1 covers 9 bases. The CDR3 length is 13 residues. Germline CDR1 and CDR2: SGHDN and FVKESK. The V segment lost 3 bases and the J segment 8 bases; nucleotides outside the gene matches: 4. The CDR3 sequence: CASSQDRGGTQYF. The CDR3, as DNA: TGTGCCAGCAGCCAGGACAGGGGAGGTACCCAGTACTTC.

At least ten counts were recorded for this clonotype. The chain joins TRBV7-6 to TRBJ2-1, with 10 bases fitting TRBD2. Unmatched junction bases numbered 12, after V lost 5 bases and J lost 5 bases. In germline, CDR1 is SGHVS, CDR2 FNYEAQ. The CDR3 runs to 17 residues. CDR3 region: CASSAYGTSATHNEQFF. DNA for the CDR3: TGTGCCAGCAGCGCATACGGGACTAGCGCGACCCACAATGAGCAGTTCTTC.

The chain uses TRBV28 and TRBJ2-3; D is perhaps TRBD1 or TRBD2 (6 bases each). This CDR3 region has 18 residues. V was shortened by 8 bases and J by 5 bases, with 29 bases between the two germline ends. In germline, CDR1 is MDHEN, CDR2 SYDVKM. In nucleotides, the CDR3 is TGTGCCAGCGAGCCGACGGGGGCGGGCCAGATCATGGGAGATACGCAGTATTTT. Its translation is CASEPTGAGQIMGDTQYF.

This clonotype occurred many times. The rearrangement links TRBV29-1 to TRBJ1-1, with D possibly TRBD1 on 5 matching bases. V gave up 3 bases and J gave up 4 bases, with 12 bases separating them. This CDR3 comprises 13 residues. Germline-derived CDR1 and CDR2 are SQVTM and ANQGSEA. CDR3 sequence reads: CSVDKWGVTEAFF. CDR3 nucleotide sequence: TGCAGCGTTGATAAGTGGGGGGTCACTGAAGCTTTCTTT. The full variable domain, in which reference TRBV29-1 and TRBJ1-1 provide the parts outside the CDR3, is SAVISQKPSRDICQRGTSLTIQCQVDSQVTMMFWYRQQPGQSLTLIATANQGSEATYESGFVIDKFPISRPNLTFSTLTVSNMSPEDSSIYLCSVDKWGVTEAFFGQGTRLTVV.

This clonotype has at least ten counts. This rearrangement joins TRBV5-8 to TRBJ2-7, with D perhaps TRBD1 or TRBD2 (5 bases each). The length of the CDR3 is 15 residues. Germline V lookup: CDR1 SGHTS, CDR2 YDEGEE. V shed 1 base and J shed 5 bases, with 16 bases lying between them. The CDR3 spells CASSLTGLYSDEQYF. DNA for the CDR3: TGTGCCAGCAGCTTGACAGGCTTGTATAGCGACGAGCAGTACTTC.

This clonotype was seen ten or more times. The chain joins TRBV6-1 to TRBJ2-3, with 14 nucleotides matching TRBD2. The trim removed 3 bases at V and 0 bases at J, leaving 11 bases unmatched. Germline V gene sequence: CDR1 MNHNS, CDR2 SASEGT. CDR3 length equals 20 residues. The CDR3 DNA follows: TGTGCCAGCAGTGACCTTCGTGTGGGACTAGCGGGAGTAAGCACAGATACGCAGTATTTT. Encoded protein: CASSDLRVGLAGVSTDTQYF.

This clonotype has at least ten counts. The chain uses TRBV11-2 and TRBJ2-7; 10 nucleotides match TRBD2. With V trimmed by 5 bases and J by 4 bases, 17 bases remained unmatched. The V gene's germline CDR1 is SGHAT and CDR2 FQNNGV. The CDR3 has 18 residues. The DNA for the CDR3 is TGTGCCAGCAGCCCTCTGGGGTGGACTAGCGGAAAGGGGTACGAGCAGTACTTC. Encoded protein: CASSPLGWTSGKGYEQYF.

This clonotype was seen only a few times. The rearrangement links TRBV28 to TRBJ2-1; the match to TRBD1 covers 9 bases. V was pared by 7 bases and J by 4 bases, with 17 bases of the junction left unmatched. This CDR3 is 18 amino acids long. Germline V gives CDR1 MDHEN, CDR2 SYDVKM. Written as DNA, the CDR3 is TGTGCCAGCAATACCGCGGGGACAGGGCCCGGAGGGTACAATGAGCAGTTCTTC. Translating it yields CASNTAGTGPGGYNEQFF.

This clonotype was counted many times. The chain couples TRBV11-3 to TRBJ2-3, with TRBD2 matching 7 bases. From germline, CDR1 is SGHNT and CDR2 YENEEA. V lost 4 bases to trimming and J lost 2 bases; unmatched junction nucleotides: 9. The CDR3 contains 16 residues. Here the CDR3 DNA reads TGTGCCAGCAGCTCTTTTCTTGCGGGAGACACAGATACGCAGTATTTT. Its translation: CASSSFLAGDTDTQYF.

This clonotype was counted between two and nine times. This sequence joins TRBV19 and TRBJ2-2; D not resolved. Per germline, CDR1 LNHDA and CDR2 SQIVND (reference sequence). V lost 4 bases and J 5 bases, leaving 14 bases between the germline ends. CDR3 size: 15 residues. CDR3 in amino acids: CASSSWLVGTGELFF. The CDR3 DNA reads as TGTGCCAGTAGTAGTTGGCTAGTTGGGACCGGGGAGCTGTTTTTT.

This clonotype was seen many times. The chain couples TRBV30 to TRBJ1-3; 8 bases map to TRBD1. V lost 3 bases to trimming and J lost 0 bases; unmatched junction nucleotides: 13. Germline loops: CDR1 GTSNPN, CDR2 SVGIG (reference sequence). This CDR3 comprises 18 residues. Written as DNA, the CDR3 is TGTGCCTGGAGCGGAGCCATTACAGGGGGAAACTCTGGAAACACCATATATTTT. It specifies CAWSGAITGGNSGNTIYF. Full variable domain (missing parts from reference TRBV30 and TRBJ1-3): SQTIHQWPATLVQPVGSPLSLECTVEGTSNPNLYWYRQAAGRGLQLLFYSVGIGQISSEVPQNLSASRPQDRQFILSSKKLLLSDSGFYLCAWSGAITGGNSGNTIYFGEGSWLTVV.

The chain recombines TRBV28 with TRBJ2-3; no clear D gene. The CDR3 is 15 residues long. V was trimmed by 2 bases and J by 5 bases, leaving 14 bases between them. The germline V gene has CDR1 MDHEN and CDR2 SYDVKM. The CDR3 DNA reads TGTGCCAGCAGTTTAGGAACGGGTATGGGAGATACGCAGTATTTT. It yields the protein CASSLGTGMGDTQYF.

This clonotype occurred many times. The chain links TRBV27 to TRBJ2-7; D gene uncertain. This CDR3 is built from 13 residues. V was clipped by 4 bases and J by 7 bases, with 14 bases between them. Germline V gene data show CDR1 as MNHEY and CDR2 as SMNVEV (reference sequence). The CDR3 protein is CASSYTSELEQYF. Here the CDR3 DNA reads TGTGCCAGCAGTTATACCTCCGAGTTGGAGCAGTACTTC.